These T cell receptor beta chains were read from a single sample in a study of blood T cell repertoires in COVID-19. Assay: immunoSEQ multiplex PCR; the TCRdb copy retains only in-frame clones and omits some. The data show 360,000 or so clones, over 85% seen once. Sequencing was performed on PBMCs or T cells enriched from blood (not recorded which). The receptors here all came from a woman in her thirties who had recovered from COVID-19. CDR3s include the opening cysteine and the closing phenylalanine or tryptophan. A D gene is named only where the DNA matches it firmly. Some rows have no size entry. The others give once, few or many, or a class for an expanded clone.

>TRBV2|TRBJ1-1|.|.
TGTGCCAGCAGACCTCACTCATCAGGGAACACTGAAGCTTTCTTT
CASRPHSSGNTEAFF
>TRBV6-1|TRBJ2-5|.|TRBD2
TGTGCCAGCAGTGAACAGGGACTAGCGAGTGAGACCCAGTACTTC
CASSEQGLASETQYF
>TRBV6-9|TRBJ1-3|once|TRBD1
TGTGCCAGCAGTTATGGGGACAGGGGGCAAGGAAACACCATATATTTT
CASSYGDRGQGNTIYF
>TRBV5-1|TRBJ2-6|.|TRBD1
TGCGCCAGCAGCTCCCCGGGGACAGGGGGCACAACTGGGGCCAACGTCCTGACTTTC
CASSSPGTGGTTGANVLTF
>TRBV18|TRBJ1-5|.|.
TGTGCCAGCTCACCCTCTGCAGTCCAGCCCCAGCATTTT
CASSPSAVQPQHF
>TRBV7-9|TRBJ2-7|.|.
TGTGCCAGCAGCCTAAGCACAAGGACGGGATCCCGCTCCTACGAGCAGTACTTC
CASSLSTRTGSRSYEQYF
>TRBV6-1|TRBJ2-7|.|TRBD2
TGTGCCAGCAGTGATGGAAGGGGAGGGTTTCTCTACGAGCAGTACTTC
CASSDGRGGFLYEQYF
>TRBV7-3|TRBJ2-5|.|TRBD1
TGTGCCAGCAGCGCGCGACAGGGAGAGACCCAGTACTTC
CASSARQGETQYF
>TRBV5-1|TRBJ1-6|once|.
TGCGCCAGCAGCTTGGCCGACAGTTATAATTCACCCCTCCACTTT
CASSLADSYNSPLHF
>TRBV3-1/TRBV3-2|TRBJ2-5|.|.
TGTGCCAGCAGCCTACAAGAGACCCAGTACTTC
CASSLQETQYF
>TRBV6-5|TRBJ1-3|.|.
TGTGCCAGCAGTACGACAGAAAACACCATATATTTT
CASSTTENTIYF
>TRBV7-9|TRBJ1-2|.|TRBD1
TGTGCCAGCAGTGGTGACAGGGGGAACTATGGCTACACCTTC
CASSGDRGNYGYTF
>TRBV27|TRBJ1-2|.|TRBD1
TGTGCCAGCAGGGACAACAGGGGGCTCTATGGCTACACCTTC
CASRDNRGLYGYTF
>TRBV6-5|TRBJ1-2|.|TRBD1
TGTGCCAGCAGTTACACAGCAGGGGGCTGGGGCTATGGCTACACCTTC
CASSYTAGGWGYGYTF
>TRBV9|TRBJ2-1|.|TRBD2
TGTGCCAGCAGCGTAGGGGTAGCGGGGGGACTTAGGTTCTTC
CASSVGVAGGLRFF
>TRBV30|TRBJ2-5|.|.
TGTGCCTGGAGGAGGGTGGGGGGAGAGACCCAGTACTTC
CAWRRVGGETQYF
>TRBV12-5|TRBJ1-2|few|.
TGTGCTAGTGGTTTGCCCCCGGGGGACTACACCTTC
CASGLPPGDYTF
>TRBV11-2|TRBJ2-7|.|TRBD1
TGTGCCAGCGGGCGACAGGGGTTAAACTACGAGCAGTACTTC
CASGRQGLNYEQYF
>TRBV7-9|TRBJ2-1|.|TRBD2
TGTGCCAGCAGCTTCGGACTAGGTAGTTACAATGAGCAGTTCTTC
CASSFGLGSYNEQFF
>TRBV5-4|TRBJ1-6|.|TRBD1
TGTGCCAGCAGCTTTCCTCGACAGGGGGCTTATTCACCCCTCCACTTT
CASSFPRQGAYSPLHF
>TRBV4-1|TRBJ2-5|once|.
TGCGCCAGCAGCCAAGTTCTTGGTCAGCAAGAGACCCAGTACTTC
CASSQVLGQQETQYF
>TRBV7-8|TRBJ1-5|once|.
TGTGCCAGCGACGTAGGGGGATCGGGACAGCCCCAGCATTTT
CASDVGGSGQPQHF
>TRBV6-5|TRBJ1-2|.|.
TGTGCCAGCAGTTATGGAGACAGGTCCGGGGTCTATGGCTACACCTTC
CASSYGDRSGVYGYTF